These 5 T cell receptor beta chains share one sample of origin, sequenced in a study of immune evolution from preneoplasia to lung adenocarcinoma. Generated by immunoSEQ multiplex PCR, the TCRdb table keeps only in-frame clones and is missing some. The repertoire has roughly 2,200 clones, around 80% of them found once; the top ten carry around 13%. Sequenced material: FFPE normal lung tissue adjacent to the tumor. These receptor sequences come from a person between 60 and 69 years old with lung adenocarcinoma.

The chain recombines TRBV2 with TRBJ2-1, with D hard to call. Germline V gives CDR1 SNHLY, CDR2 FYNNEI. The CDR3 covers 12 residues. The V end lost 7 bases, the J end lost 8 bases, and 12 bases lay between the germline ends. The chain's CDR3 is CASKRTQDEQFF. In nucleotides, the CDR3 is TGTGCCAGCAAACGGACGCAGGATGAGCAGTTCTTC.

The chain combines TRBV7-2 with TRBJ2-7; D may be TRBD2 (6 bases). CDR3 size: 20 residues. From germline, CDR1 is SGHTA and CDR2 FQGNSA. V dropped 0 bases and J dropped 0 bases, with 24 bases sitting between them. The CDR3 region is CASSLARDLGRGISSYEQYF. The DNA for the CDR3 is TGTGCCAGCAGCTTAGCCCGGGATTTAGGCCGGGGGATAAGCTCCTACGAGCAGTACTTC.

The chain couples TRBV15 to TRBJ2-3; 14 bases map to TRBD2. The ends lost 5 bases at V and 6 bases at J; junction bases unmatched: 16. The CDR3 length is 19 residues. From germline, CDR1 is LNHNV and CDR2 YYDKDF (reference sequence). The CDR3 DNA reads as TGTGCCACCAGCGCCCTGGCTAAGGGACTAGCGGGGGATGGGGATACGCAGTATTTT. Translating gives CATSALAKGLAGDGDTQYF.

This chain links TRBV30 with TRBJ1-4; maybe TRBD1 (5 bases). The V and J ends lost 5 bases and 13 bases respectively, with 17 bases between them. There are 12 residues in the CDR3. Germline assignment: CDR1 GTSNPN and CDR2 SVGIG (reference sequence). CDR3 DNA sequence: TGTGCCTGGGGGCAGACAGATGATATACTGTTTTTT. It translates to CAWGQTDDILFF.

The rearrangement uses TRBV10-2 and TRBJ2-5, with 10 bases fitting TRBD2. CDR3 length: 16 amino acids. The germline gives CDR1 WSHSY, CDR2 SAAADI. The trim removed 2 bases at V and 3 bases at J, leaving 6 bases unmatched. CDR3 nucleotide sequence: TGCGCCAGCAGTGAGGGCAGCGGGAGGGCCAAAGAGACCCAGTACTTC. This translates into CASSEGSGRAKETQYF.